A single sample is the source of the 30 T cell receptor beta chains below, sequenced in a study of T-cell reconstitution after alpha-beta-depleted transplantation in children. Unique molecular identifiers were used to barcode this TCRbeta library. TCRdb itself ran the PCR reads through MiXCR, one entry per CDR3 protein. Of 610,000 or so distinct CDR3 sequences in the sample, roughly a quarter were seen once. Sequencing was performed on PBMCs, taken before TCRalphabeta/CD19-depleted stem cell transplant. These receptors all stem from a boy under two years old with Wiskott-Aldrich syndrome, due to receive a stem cell transplant.

The rearrangement joins TRBV20-1 to TRBJ1-1; D unresolved. This CDR3 has 14 residues. Germline values: CDR1 DFQATT, CDR2 SNEGSKA (reference sequence). Trimming removed 6 bases at V and 6 bases at J, with 20 bases between. In nucleotides, the CDR3 is TGCAGTGCCACCCCATTTGGGTTGCGGGCTGAAGCTTTCTTT. Translation gives CSATPFGLRAEAFF.

J is TRBJ2-1 and V is TRBV7-3; 8 nucleotides match TRBD2. CDR1 is SGHTA, CDR2 FQGTGA, per germline. The CDR3 length is 14 residues. J lost 6 bases, V lost 5 bases, and 6 bases had no gene match. DNA of the CDR3: TGTGCCAGCAGCCAAGAAGGGACTAGCAATGAGCAGTTCTTC. This translates into CASSQEGTSNEQFF.

This clonotype was seen many times. The J gene is TRBJ2-2, the V gene TRBV5-1; D gene unclear. The CDR3 is made up of 16 amino acids. The ends were cut back, 4 bases at V and 1 base at J, with 14 bases in the middle. Germline V gene lookup returns CDR1 SGHRS and CDR2 YFSETQ. DNA for the CDR3: TGCGCCAGCAGCCCAGACTTGTTATTGAACACCGGGGAGCTGTTTTTT. Protein sequence: CASSPDLLLNTGELFF.

CDR3 residues: CASSPGRQGYEQYF. CDR3 DNA sequence: TGCGCCAGCAGCCCGGGTCGACAGGGCTACGAGCAGTACTTC. The V call is TRBV5-1, the J call TRBJ2-7; 7 bases fit TRBD1. Germline V gene lookup returns CDR1 SGHRS and CDR2 YFSETQ. This CDR3 has 14 amino acids. J lost 3 bases, V lost 4 bases, and 7 bases had no gene match.

This clonotype occurred a few times. The chain has TRBV5-4 and TRBJ2-1; D is ambiguous. Germline V gene data show CDR1 as SGHNT and CDR2 as YYREEE (reference sequence). V gave up 1 base and J gave up 7 bases, with 9 bases separating them. The CDR3 spans 13 residues. CDR3 sequence: CASSLNTGNEQFF. The CDR3, as DNA: TGTGCCAGCAGCTTGAATACCGGGAATGAGCAGTTCTTC.

This clonotype has more than one count but fewer than ten. V is TRBV5-1 and J is TRBJ2-3; TRBD1 aligns across 10 bases. CDR3 length: 15 residues. Losses at the gene ends were 2 bases for V and 4 bases for J; bases not matched to a gene: 4. CDR1 and CDR2 (germline): SGHRS, YFSETQ. CDR3 region: CASSFGTGVADTQYF. CDR3 DNA sequence: TGCGCCAGCAGCTTCGGGACAGGGGTCGCAGATACGCAGTATTTT.

This clonotype was seen a handful of times. J is TRBJ2-7 and V is TRBV12-3 or TRBV12-4; 10 bases match TRBD1. With V trimmed by 3 bases and J by 2 bases, 4 bases remained unmatched. The CDR3 consists of 15 residues. The CDR3 here is CASSFRQGATYEQYF. The CDR3 bases are TGTGCCAGCAGTTTCCGACAGGGGGCCACCTACGAGCAGTACTTC.

This clonotype was recorded many times. The chain is built from TRBV7-6 and TRBJ2-5; no reliable D call. The length of the CDR3 is 13 residues. Germline lookup yields CDR1 SGHVS and CDR2 FNYEAQ. V was pared by 1 base and J by 2 bases, with 5 bases between. The CDR3 DNA is TGTGCCAGCAGCTTAGTGCAGCAAGAGACCCAGTACTTC. Residues: CASSLVQQETQYF.

Only a few counts were recorded for this clonotype. The chain couples TRBV20-1 to TRBJ2-1; 10 bases are a match to TRBD2. The CDR3 consists of 16 residues. Germline CDR1 and CDR2: DFQATT and SNEGSKA (reference sequence). J was trimmed by 3 bases and V by 3 bases; bases with no gene match: 8. CDR3 DNA sequence: TGCAGTGCTAGGAGGCCAGCGGGAGGGGTCTACAATGAGCAGTTCTTC. Translating gives CSARRPAGGVYNEQFF.

The rearrangement uses TRBV7-9 and TRBJ1-1; unclear D gene. The CDR3 spans 14 residues. CDR1 and CDR2 from the germline V gene are SEHNR and FQNEAQ (reference sequence). V lost 2 bases, J lost 2 bases, and 9 bases lay in between. CDR3: CASSLWASNTEAFF. CDR3 nucleotide sequence: TGTGCCAGCAGCTTATGGGCCAGTAACACTGAAGCTTTCTTT.

This chain uses TRBV7-2 with TRBJ2-1; TRBD2 aligns across 16 bases. CDR1 and CDR2 (germline): SGHTA, FQGNSA. The J segment lost 14 bases and the V segment lost 0 bases, leaving 7 bases of the junction unmatched. CDR3 size: 16 residues. The CDR3 sequence: CASSLAGTSGRARKFF. The CDR3 coding sequence is TGTGCCAGCAGCTTAGCGGGGACTAGCGGGAGGGCCCGGAAGTTCTTC.

This clonotype was observed a few times. The gene calls are TRBV20-1 and TRBJ1-6, with 8 bases fitting TRBD1. Germline values: CDR1 DFQATT, CDR2 SNEGSKA (reference sequence). V was clipped by 6 bases and J by 10 bases; unmatched bases: 11. The CDR3 loop spans 14 amino acids. The CDR3 DNA sequence: TGCAGTGCCCCCTCCCAGGGGGCGCACTCACCCCTCCACTTT. Translation gives CSAPSQGAHSPLHF.

V and J are TRBV5-1 and TRBJ2-2; TRBD1 agrees at 7 bases. The CDR3 consists of 13 residues. Germline V gene sequence: CDR1 SGHRS, CDR2 YFSETQ. After removal of 5 bases from V and 5 bases from J, the junction contained 3 bases not matched to a gene. CDR3 nucleotide sequence: TGCGCCAGCAGAGGACAGGAGACCGGGGAGCTGTTTTTT. Protein product: CASRGQETGELFF.

The chain joins TRBV7-2 to TRBJ2-7; no reliable D call. The CDR3 runs 13 residues. The germline CDR1 and CDR2 sequences are SGHTA and FQGNSA. The V end lost 4 bases, the J end lost 2 bases, and 9 bases lay between the germline ends. CDR3 bases: TGTGCCAGCAGCTCGCGTACCCCCTACGAGCAGTACTTC. Translating it yields CASSSRTPYEQYF.

This clonotype was counted a few times. The J gene is TRBJ2-7, the V gene TRBV6-5; D gene ambiguous. Trimming cost V 0 bases and J 9 bases, with 12 bases left between them. Germline values: CDR1 MNHEY, CDR2 SVGAGI. This CDR3 has 13 amino acids. The CDR3 is CASSYSGVDGQYF. In DNA form, the CDR3 reads TGTGCCAGCAGTTACTCTGGAGTCGACGGGCAGTACTTC.

In this sample, this clonotype turned up a few times. The CDR3 DNA is TGTGCCAGCAGCGTAGCTAATAGGGTGAACGGGGAGCTGTTTTTT. This codes for CASSVANRVNGELFF. The chain uses TRBV9 and TRBJ2-2; D not certain. This CDR3 region has 15 residues. Trimming took 0 bases from V and 7 from J, leaving 13 bases between them. Germline V gene data show CDR1 as SGDLS and CDR2 as YYNGEE.

The chain joins TRBV20-1 to TRBJ2-1; TRBD2 aligns across 7 bases. Germline-derived CDR1 and CDR2 are DFQATT and SNEGSKA (reference sequence). The trim removed 0 bases at V and 14 bases at J, leaving 16 bases unmatched. The CDR3 sequence is 15 residues long. The CDR3 DNA sequence: TGCAGTGCTAGAGACCCTAGGGGAGGGACTACTGGGGAGTTCTTC. Amino acids: CSARDPRGGTTGEFF.

The chain couples TRBV5-6 to TRBJ2-1; 9 bases are a match to TRBD2. In germline, CDR1 is SGHDT, CDR2 YYEEEE. CDR3 length equals 16 residues. After removal of 1 base from V and 5 bases from J, the junction contained 7 bases not matched to a gene. As DNA, the CDR3 is TGTGCCAGCAGCTTGATGGCGGGGGGGGGGCACAATGAGCAGTTCTTC. The encoded protein is CASSLMAGGGHNEQFF. The variable domain in full, completed from reference TRBV5-6 and TRBJ2-1, reads DAGVTQSPTHLIKTRGQQVTLRCSPKSGHDTVSWYQQALGQGPQFIFQYYEEEERQRGNFPDRFSGHQFPNYSSELNVNALLLGDSALYLCASSLMAGGGHNEQFFGPGTRLTVL.

This rearrangement joins TRBV5-5 to TRBJ1-1; D unresolved. Germline assignment: CDR1 SGHKS and CDR2 YYEKEE (reference sequence). V shed 1 base and J shed 2 bases, with 12 bases lying between them. The CDR3 covers 15 residues. In DNA form, the CDR3 reads TGTGCCAGCAGCTTGTCTCCGCACATTAACACTGAAGCTTTCTTT. Its translation: CASSLSPHINTEAFF.

V usage is TRBV20-1 and J usage is TRBJ2-7; D is ambiguous. The germline CDR1 and CDR2 sequences are DFQATT and SNEGSKA (reference sequence). The CDR3 spans 13 residues. Trimming left V 4 bases short and J 5 bases short, with 15 bases between. CDR3 nucleotides: TGCAGTGCTAACCTGCTAGTAGGCAACGAGCAGTACTTC. Translation gives CSANLLVGNEQYF.

The rearrangement joins TRBV12-3 or TRBV12-4 to TRBJ2-5; D remains ambiguous. The CDR3 runs to 11 residues. The V and J ends lost 1 base and 11 bases respectively, with 8 bases between them. The DNA of the CDR3 is TGTGCCAGCAGTTTAGATCTGCAGCAGTACTTC. Its protein product is CASSLDLQQYF.

The gene calls are TRBV9 and TRBJ2-2; TRBD2 matches 11 bases. CDR1 SGDLS and CDR2 YYNGEE come from the germline V gene. Losses at the gene ends were 5 bases for V and 6 bases for J; bases not matched to a gene: 6. This CDR3 has 15 amino acids. The DNA for the CDR3 is TGTGCCAGCAGGGATACTAGCGGGAGTTCCGGGGAGCTGTTTTTT. Amino acid sequence: CASRDTSGSSGELFF.

This clonotype was found a few times. The junction departs from the called germline gene at one end, perhaps through a read error. The chain joins TRBV4-2 to TRBJ2-1; possible D gene TRBD2, 6 bases. The CDR3 totals 17 residues. The germline V gene encodes CDR1 LGHNA and CDR2 YNFKEQ. The CDR3 loop reads CASSQEETRVSSNEQFF. The CDR3 region has the DNA TGTGCCAGCAGCCAAGAGGAGACTAGAGTATCCTCCAATGAGCAGTTCTTC.

The rearrangement joins TRBV9 to TRBJ2-5, with D tentatively TRBD2 (5 bases). The ends were cut back, 0 bases at V and 1 base at J, with 7 bases in the middle. The CDR3 is made up of 14 amino acids. From germline, CDR1 is SGDLS and CDR2 YYNGEE. Here the CDR3 DNA reads TGTGCCAGCAGCGTAGATACTAGCCAAGAGACCCAGTACTTC. It is translated as CASSVDTSQETQYF.

The V gene is TRBV12-3 or TRBV12-4, the J gene TRBJ1-5, with D unresolved. The V gene lost 6 bases and the J gene lost 0 bases, with 9 bases spanning the gap. The CDR3 spans 14 residues. The CDR3 here is CASRPQDSNQPQHF. The CDR3 DNA reads as TGTGCCAGCAGACCTCAGGATAGCAATCAGCCCCAGCATTTT.

The chain employs TRBV15 and TRBJ2-1; TRBD2 aligns across 7 bases. Germline lookup yields CDR1 LNHNV and CDR2 YYDKDF (reference sequence). This CDR3 has 14 amino acids. The junction had 3 bases not matched to a gene; V was cut back by 5 bases and J by 2 bases. This CDR3 reads CATSGGLAYNEQFF. CDR3 DNA sequence: TGTGCCACCAGCGGCGGACTAGCCTACAATGAGCAGTTCTTC.

There are a few counts of this clonotype. The chain uses TRBV18 and TRBJ2-7; D tentatively reads TRBD1 or TRBD2 (5 bases each). With 4 bases removed from V and 3 bases from J, the gap between germline ends came to 10 bases. There are 13 residues in the CDR3. Germline-derived CDR1 and CDR2 are KGHSH and LQKENI. CDR3 sequence reads: CASSQGPIYEQYF. The CDR3 region has the DNA TGTGCCAGCTCACAGGGACCGATCTACGAGCAGTACTTC.

This clonotype was recorded a few times. The chain recombines TRBV27 with TRBJ2-7; D may be TRBD1 (6 bases). The CDR3 spans 14 residues. Trimming left V 5 bases short and J 2 bases short, with 13 bases between. Germline CDR1 MNHEY, CDR2 SMNVEV (reference sequence). The CDR3 protein is CASSPTGHPYEQYF. In nucleotides, the CDR3 is TGTGCCAGCAGTCCTACAGGGCACCCCTACGAGCAGTACTTC.

The chain employs TRBV5-1 and TRBJ2-5; 15 nucleotides line up with TRBD2. With 4 bases clipped from V and 5 bases from J, the junction kept 9 bases outside the gene matches. This CDR3 comprises 17 residues. Germline CDR1 and CDR2: SGHRS and YFSETQ. The chain's CDR3 is CASSPIGTSGRSETQYF. In DNA, the CDR3 is TGCGCCAGCAGCCCTATCGGGACTAGCGGGAGGAGTGAGACCCAGTACTTC.

The V call is TRBV20-1, the J call TRBJ2-5; 16 bases are shared with TRBD2. This CDR3 comprises 16 residues. Trimming took 5 bases from V and 5 from J; bases not matched to a gene: 8. CDR1 is DFQATT and CDR2 is SNEGSKA in the germline V gene (reference sequence). CDR3 sequence reads: CSASGTSGRAWETQYF. The CDR3 DNA follows: TGCAGTGCTTCCGGGACTAGCGGGAGGGCGTGGGAGACCCAGTACTTC.